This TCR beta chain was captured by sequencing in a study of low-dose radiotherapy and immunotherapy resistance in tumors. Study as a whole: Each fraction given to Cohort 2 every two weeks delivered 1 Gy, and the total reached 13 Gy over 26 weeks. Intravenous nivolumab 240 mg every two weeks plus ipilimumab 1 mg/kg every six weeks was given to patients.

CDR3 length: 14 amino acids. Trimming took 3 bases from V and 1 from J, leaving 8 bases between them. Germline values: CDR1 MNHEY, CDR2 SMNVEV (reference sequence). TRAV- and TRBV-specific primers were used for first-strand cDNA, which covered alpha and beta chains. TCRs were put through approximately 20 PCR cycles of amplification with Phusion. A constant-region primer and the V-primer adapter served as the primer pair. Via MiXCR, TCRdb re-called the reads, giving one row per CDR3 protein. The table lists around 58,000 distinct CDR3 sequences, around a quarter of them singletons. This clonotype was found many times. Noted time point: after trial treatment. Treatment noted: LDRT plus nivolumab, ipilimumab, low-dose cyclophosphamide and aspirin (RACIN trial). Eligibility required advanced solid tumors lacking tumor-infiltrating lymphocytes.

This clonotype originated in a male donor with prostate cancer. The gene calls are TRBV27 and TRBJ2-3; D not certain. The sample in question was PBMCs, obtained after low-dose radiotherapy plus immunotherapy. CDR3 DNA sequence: TGTGCCAGCAGTTTTGGTGGCCGCACAGATACGCAGTATTTT. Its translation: CASSFGGRTDTQYF.